A selection of T cell receptor beta chains follows, all from one sample in a study of blood T cell repertoires in COVID-19. Sequenced by immunoSEQ multiplex PCR; TCRdb stores in-frame clones only, minus some. The table includes a few hundred thousand clones, roughly 86% detected once. Sequenced input: PBMCs or T cells enriched from blood (not recorded which). These receptors all come from a woman aged 45-60 years who had been exposed to COVID-19. CDR3s include the opening cysteine and the closing phenylalanine or tryptophan. A D gene is named only where the DNA matches it firmly. Size values are once, few and many counts, or a class for expanded clones, and some rows have none.

>14|.|.|TRBV15|TRBJ1-1
CATPKSLGSTEAFF
TGTGCCACCCCTAAATCTTTGGGGAGCACTGAAGCTTTCTTT
>15|few|.|TRBV6-5|TRBJ1-5
CASSPFGRGDQPQHF
TGTGCCAGCAGCCCCTTCGGGAGGGGGGATCAGCCCCAGCATTTT
>12|.|TRBD2|TRBV7-2|TRBJ2-1
CASISGRNEQFF
TGTGCCAGCATCTCCGGGAGGAATGAGCAGTTCTTC
>16|few|.|TRBV7-6|TRBJ1-1
CASSPGWGRAGSEAFF
TGTGCCAGCAGCCCGGGGTGGGGGAGAGCGGGTTCTGAAGCTTTCTTT
>13|.|TRBD1|TRBV29-1|TRBJ2-1
CSVAGQLSNEQFF
TGCAGCGTTGCGGGACAGCTAAGCAATGAGCAGTTCTTC
>12|.|.|TRBV14|TRBJ1-1
CASSHESTEAFF
TGTGCCAGCAGTCATGAGAGCACTGAAGCTTTCTTT
>14|.|.|TRBV5-1|TRBJ2-4
CASSEQVAKNIQYF
TGCGCCAGCAGCGAACAGGTAGCCAAAAACATTCAGTACTTC
>16|.|.|TRBV5-1|TRBJ1-1
CASSLGETLQGAEAFF
TGCGCCAGCAGCTTGGGAGAGACTCTCCAGGGCGCTGAAGCTTTCTTT
>14|.|TRBD1|TRBV11-2|TRBJ1-6
CASSSWTGDSPLHF
TGTGCCAGCAGCTCGTGGACAGGGGATTCACCCCTCCACTTT
>17|.|TRBD1|TRBV15|TRBJ2-2
CATSRAWDRGNTGELFF
TGTGCCACCAGCAGGGCCTGGGACAGGGGGAACACCGGGGAGCTGTTTTTT
>14|once|TRBD1|TRBV5-1|TRBJ2-7
CASSSGQGSYEQYF
TGCGCCAGCAGCTCAGGACAGGGGTCCTACGAGCAGTACTTC
>15|once|TRBD2|TRBV7-9|TRBJ2-1
CASSLELAAHNEQFF
TGTGCCAGCAGCTTAGAACTAGCGGCCCACAATGAGCAGTTCTTC
>14|.|TRBD1|TRBV7-9|TRBJ1-6
CASSLVSDRAALHF
TGTGCCAGCAGCTTAGTTTCGGACAGGGCTGCCCTCCACTTT
>14|.|.|TRBV3-1/TRBV3-2|TRBJ1-4
CASSPGQLNEKLFF
TGTGCCAGCAGCCCGGGACAACTTAATGAAAAACTGTTTTTT
>14|.|TRBD1|TRBV7-2|TRBJ2-1
CASRPGQGNNEQFF
TGTGCCAGCCGCCCCGGACAGGGGAACAATGAGCAGTTCTTC
>16|.|.|TRBV7-9|TRBJ1-2
CASSLASPGGSYGYTF
TGTGCCAGCAGCTTAGCATCCCCGGGGGGGAGCTATGGCTACACCTTC
>16|.|.|TRBV5-6|TRBJ1-1
CASSPIAETDYTEAFF
TGTGCCAGCAGCCCCATAGCGGAGACGGATTACACTGAAGCTTTCTTT
>15|.|.|TRBV5-5|TRBJ2-3
CASSPTGRRTDTQYF
TGTGCCAGCAGCCCGACAGGGAGGCGGACAGATACGCAGTATTTT
>11|few|.|TRBV29-1|TRBJ1-2
CSYREGYGYTF
TGCAGCTACAGGGAGGGCTATGGCTACACCTTC
>13|.|.|TRBV2|TRBJ1-2
CASIDRFIDGYTF
TGTGCCAGCATCGACAGGTTTATCGATGGCTACACCTTC